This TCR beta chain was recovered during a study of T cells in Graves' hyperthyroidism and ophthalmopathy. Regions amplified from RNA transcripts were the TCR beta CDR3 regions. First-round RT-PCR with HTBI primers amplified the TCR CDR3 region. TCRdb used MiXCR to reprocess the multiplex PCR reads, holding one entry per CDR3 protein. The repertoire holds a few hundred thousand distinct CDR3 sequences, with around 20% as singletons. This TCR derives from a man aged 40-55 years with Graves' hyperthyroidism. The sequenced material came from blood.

The CDR3 sequence: CAISETGENYGYTF. The CDR3 DNA sequence: TGTGCCATCAGCGAAACAGGGGAGAACTATGGCTACACCTTC. This rearrangement joins TRBV10-3 to TRBJ1-2; TRBD1 matches at 7 bases. From germline, CDR1 is ENHRY and CDR2 SYGVKD. This CDR3 has 14 amino acids. The ends lost 6 bases at V and 2 bases at J; junction bases unmatched: 6.